Sequencing of this T cell receptor beta chain was carried out in a study of blood T cell repertoires in COVID-19. Germline-derived CDR1 and CDR2 are GTSNPN and SVGIG (reference sequence). V was shortened by 4 bases and J by 6 bases, with 15 bases between the two germline ends. CDR3 size: 13 residues. Clones were read by immunoSEQ multiplex PCR, and TCRdb kept only the in-frame ones, dropping some. The table has about 62,000 clones, 85% to 90% seen once. The sequenced material came from peripheral blood. This chain connects TRBV30 to TRBJ1-1; D perhaps matches TRBD1 (6 bases). The clonotype originates from a woman aged 55-69 years with COVID-19, enrolled during active disease. The CDR3 spells CAWNLQGFSEAFF. CDR3 nucleotides: TGTGCCTGGAACCTACAGGGATTTTCTGAAGCTTTCTTT.